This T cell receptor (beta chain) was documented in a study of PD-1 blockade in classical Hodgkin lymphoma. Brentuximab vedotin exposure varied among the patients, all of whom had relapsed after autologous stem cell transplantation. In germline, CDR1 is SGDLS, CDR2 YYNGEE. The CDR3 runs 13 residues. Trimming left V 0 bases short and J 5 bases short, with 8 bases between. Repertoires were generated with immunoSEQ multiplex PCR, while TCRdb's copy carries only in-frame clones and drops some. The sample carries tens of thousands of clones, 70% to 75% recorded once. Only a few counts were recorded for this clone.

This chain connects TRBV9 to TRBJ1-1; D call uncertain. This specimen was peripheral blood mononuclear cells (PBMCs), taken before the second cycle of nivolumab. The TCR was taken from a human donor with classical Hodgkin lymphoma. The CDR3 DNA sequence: TGTGCCAGCAGCGTAGGGGTCCGGACTGAAGCTTTCTTT. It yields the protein CASSVGVRTEAFF.